Sequencing of this T cell receptor beta chain was carried out in a study of shared clonotypes between healthy human individuals. Overall study context: The study enrolled a couple of women and a few men aged 18 to 49.

Genomic DNA belonging to each subset was distributed in equal measure over several immunoSEQ plates. Per the study methods: For the immunoSEQ data, sequences were junction-only without quality scores, so filtering differed. Sequencing was performed with immunoSEQ multiplex PCR; in TCRdb, only in-frame clones are kept and a portion is missing. V and J calls plus clone size are reproduced from that table; the DNA served to infer D and trimming. The table lists under 2,500,000 clones, around 95% of them singletons. Germline V gene data show CDR1 as LNHNV and CDR2 as YYDKDF (reference sequence). V was pared by 1 base and J by 8 bases, with 14 bases between. The CDR3 length is 15 residues.

The sequenced sample was naive CD4+ T cells sorted from blood. Subset denoted: CD45RA+ positively selected. V and J are TRBV15 and TRBJ1-4; D not resolved. The clonotype was recovered from a man between 18 and 29 years old in good health. The CDR3 DNA reads TGTGCCACCAGCAGAGCGCCTCGTGGTGGGGAAAAACTGTTTTTT. Its translation: CATSRAPRGGEKLFF.